A selection of T cell receptor beta chains follows, all from one sample in a study of T cell responses to AZD1222 COVID-19 vaccine. Profiled with immunoSEQ multiplex PCR; TCRdb holds only in-frame clones, not every one. The table has 85,000 to 100,000 clones, roughly 93% seen once. The sequenced sample was peripheral blood, obtained on day 0 of AZD1222 vaccination. The origin of the receptors is an adult in good health. Both conserved end residues are part of each CDR3. D genes are given only for firm matches. Part of the rows lack a size; the others show once, few, many or a class for expanded clones.

j_call: TRBJ2-3
clone_size: NA
v_call: TRBV7-2
d_call: TRBD2
cdr3_nt: TGTGCCAGCAGTTCTAGGGCTAGCGGGGCCGGGAGCACAGATACGCAGTATTTT
cdr3_aa: CASSSRASGAGSTDTQYF

j_call: TRBJ1-2
clone_size: NA
v_call: TRBV6-5
d_call: NA
cdr3_nt: TGTGCCAGCCGCCCGCAGGGGAACTATGGCTACACCTTC
cdr3_aa: CASRPQGNYGYTF

j_call: TRBJ1-5
clone_size: NA
v_call: TRBV15
d_call: NA
cdr3_nt: TGTGCCACCAGCAGAGTCGCCCCTTCGCCCCAGCATTTT
cdr3_aa: CATSRVAPSPQHF

j_call: TRBJ2-2
clone_size: NA
v_call: TRBV4-2
d_call: NA
cdr3_nt: TGTGCCAGCAGCTCCCCTAGCAGGAACACCGGGGAGCTGTTTTTT
cdr3_aa: CASSSPSRNTGELFF

j_call: TRBJ2-6
clone_size: NA
v_call: TRBV5-5
d_call: NA
cdr3_nt: TGTGCCAGTCACTTTTGGGGGGCCAACGTCCTGACTTTC
cdr3_aa: CASHFWGANVLTF

j_call: TRBJ2-7
clone_size: NA
v_call: TRBV2
d_call: TRBD2
cdr3_nt: TGTGCCAGCAGTGATCAGGGACTTGTGGGGAGGGACGAGCAGTACTTC
cdr3_aa: CASSDQGLVGRDEQYF

j_call: TRBJ2-1
clone_size: NA
v_call: TRBV2
d_call: NA
cdr3_nt: TGTGCCAGCAGTGTAGGGATTTACAATGAGCAGTTCTTC
cdr3_aa: CASSVGIYNEQFF

j_call: TRBJ1-6
clone_size: NA
v_call: TRBV5-8
d_call: TRBD1
cdr3_nt: TGTGCCAGCAGCGGAAGGGGACAGGGAGCATCACCCCTCCACTTT
cdr3_aa: CASSGRGQGASPLHF

j_call: TRBJ1-4
clone_size: medium-sized
v_call: TRBV4-3
d_call: TRBD1
cdr3_nt: TGCGCCAGCAGCCAAGCCGGGACAGGGTATGAAAAACTGTTTTTT
cdr3_aa: CASSQAGTGYEKLFF

j_call: TRBJ1-2
clone_size: NA
v_call: TRBV7-9
d_call: TRBD1
cdr3_nt: TGTGCCAGCAGCTTTTTACAGGGGTATTATGGCTACACCTTC
cdr3_aa: CASSFLQGYYGYTF